The 12 T cell receptor beta chains presented below share a single source sample, sequenced in a study of blood T cell repertoires in COVID-19. Generated by immunoSEQ multiplex PCR, the TCRdb table keeps only in-frame clones and is missing some. The data contain some 78,000 clones, more than 75% of them singletons. Specimen: peripheral blood. The receptors stem from a man aged 50-59 years with active or convalescent COVID-19.

The V gene is TRBV19, the J gene TRBJ2-1, with 9 bases that match TRBD1. Trimming took 8 bases from V and 5 from J; bases not matched to a gene: 7. Germline assignment: CDR1 LNHDA and CDR2 SQIVND (reference sequence). The CDR3 has 14 amino acids. The CDR3 DNA reads as TGTGCCAGTTGGGGGACAGGGTCGGACAATGAGCAGTTCTTC. It encodes CASWGTGSDNEQFF.

This clone was detected a few times. Here the CDR3 reads CASSQGTGGYYEQYF. CDR3 in DNA: TGCGCCAGCAGCCAAGGCACAGGGGGTTACTACGAGCAGTACTTC. The chain has TRBV4-3 and TRBJ2-7, with 8 bases aligning to TRBD1. This CDR3 region has 15 residues. J lost 3 bases, V lost 1 base, and 5 bases had no gene match. The germline V gene has CDR1 LGHNA and CDR2 YSLEER.

The chain recombines TRBV6-2 or TRBV6-3 with TRBJ2-4; D may be TRBD1 (6 bases). The CDR3 is made up of 16 amino acids. V gave up 2 bases and J gave up 0 bases, with 11 bases separating them. Germline V gene lookup returns CDR1 MNHEY and CDR2 SVGEGT. CDR3 bases: TGTGCCAGCAGTTACGGACAGTTGCTAGCCAAAAACATTCAGTACTTC. Encoded protein: CASSYGQLLAKNIQYF.

J is TRBJ2-2 and V is TRBV6-4; TRBD1 is a possible D gene (5 bases). Germline CDR1 is MRHNA and CDR2 is SNTAGT. Trimming shortened V by 8 bases and J by 3 bases, and 13 bases separated the two germline ends. The CDR3 covers 14 residues. CDR3 region: CASRSGQYTGELFF. CDR3 nucleotide sequence: TGTGCCAGCCGATCCGGACAATACACCGGGGAGCTGTTTTTT.

V and J are TRBV7-6 and TRBJ2-3, with TRBD1 as a possible D gene (6 bases). The CDR3 runs to 15 residues. Trimming took off 5 bases at V and 0 bases at J, with 12 bases between the two ends. Germline V gene sequence: CDR1 SGHVS, CDR2 FNYEAQ. The CDR3 spells CASSRGHLSTDTQYF. The CDR3 coding sequence is TGTGCCAGCAGCAGGGGACACTTAAGCACAGATACGCAGTATTTT. The whole variable domain, filled in from reference TRBV7-6 and TRBJ2-3, reads GAGVSQSPRYKVTKRGQDVALRCDPISGHVSLYWYRQALGQGPEFLTYFNYEAQQDKSGLPNDRFSAERPEGSISTLTIQRTEQRDSAMYRCASSRGHLSTDTQYFGPGTRLTVL.

The chain couples TRBV6-5 to TRBJ1-6, with 7 bases aligning to TRBD1. Looked up from germline, CDR1 is MNHEY and CDR2 is SVGAGI. Unmatched junction bases numbered 1, after V lost 4 bases and J lost 7 bases. CDR3 length: 13 residues. The DNA of the CDR3 is TGTGCCAGCAGTTTAGGGGGCAATTCACCCCTCCACTTT. This sequence encodes CASSLGGNSPLHF.

This rearrangement joins TRBV5-6 to TRBJ2-7; D remains ambiguous. This CDR3 has 17 amino acids. Germline CDR1 and CDR2: SGHDT and YYEEEE. V lost 3 bases to trimming and J lost 3 bases, with 22 bases between them. The CDR3: CASSSPVGSAYYYEQYF. Written as DNA, the CDR3 is TGTGCCAGCAGCTCCCCCGTCGGGTCGGCCTACTACTACGAGCAGTACTTC.

Concerning this clone: The sample holds other DNA sequences that translate to the same CDR3. The rearrangement joins TRBV6-6 to TRBJ1-5; D remains unclear. This CDR3 has 14 residues. The V end lost 0 bases, the J end lost 4 bases, and 7 bases lay between the germline ends. Germline assignment: CDR1 MNHNY and CDR2 SVGAGI (reference sequence). In DNA form, the CDR3 reads TGTGCCAGCAGTTACTCAGAGGGAAATCAGCCCCAGCATTTT. This gives the protein CASSYSEGNQPQHF.

The V call is TRBV18, the J call TRBJ1-3; the D is unclear. The V gene lost 2 bases and the J gene lost 0 bases, with 11 bases spanning the gap. CDR3 length: 16 residues. Germline CDR1 KGHSH, CDR2 LQKENI. In DNA form, the CDR3 reads TGTGCCAGCTCACCAATGACCGACAACTCTGGAAACACCATATATTTT. Residues: CASSPMTDNSGNTIYF. The whole variable domain, remainder taken from reference TRBV18 and TRBJ1-3, is NAGVMQNPRHLVRRRGQEARLRCSPMKGHSHVYWYRQLPEEGLKFMVYLQKENIIDESGMPKERFSAEFPKEGPSILRIQQVVRGDSAAYFCASSPMTDNSGNTIYFGEGSWLTVV.

This clone has a single count. The chain employs TRBV7-2 and TRBJ1-2, with 11 bases fitting TRBD1. With V trimmed by 2 bases and J by 6 bases, 8 bases remained unmatched. This CDR3 is 16 amino acids long. Germline V gives CDR1 SGHTA, CDR2 FQGNSA. The CDR3 sequence is CASSLWTGGVGHGYTF. The CDR3 nucleotides are TGTGCCAGCAGCTTATGGACAGGGGGCGTTGGCCATGGCTACACCTTC.

The V and J genes are TRBV10-1 and TRBJ2-5; 12 positions agree with TRBD2. Germline assignment: CDR1 WNHNN and CDR2 SYGVQD (reference sequence). The CDR3 covers 15 residues. After removal of 10 bases from V and 5 bases from J, the junction contained 11 bases not matched to a gene. The CDR3 loop is CATGTSGPPGETQYF. CDR3 in DNA: TGCGCCACCGGGACTAGCGGGCCGCCGGGGGAGACCCAGTACTTC.

For this clone: This same CDR3 is encoded by further DNA sequences in the sample. V is TRBV18 and J is TRBJ1-1, with 7 bases matching TRBD1. CDR1 and CDR2 (germline): KGHSH, LQKENI. This CDR3 region has 13 residues. With 3 bases clipped from V and 3 bases from J, the junction kept 1 base outside the gene matches. The DNA for the CDR3 is TGTGCCAGCTCACCCCAGGGGGACACTGAAGCTTTCTTT. This translates into CASSPQGDTEAFF. The entire variable domain, with the rest obtained from reference TRBV18 and TRBJ1-1, is as follows: NAGVMQNPRHLVRRRGQEARLRCSPMKGHSHVYWYRQLPEEGLKFMVYLQKENIIDESGMPKERFSAEFPKEGPSILRIQQVVRGDSAAYFCASSPQGDTEAFFGQGTRLTVV.